The sequence of this T cell receptor beta chain was determined in a study of T cells in Graves' hyperthyroidism and ophthalmopathy. RNA transcripts were the template for amplifying TCR beta CDR3 regions. When the TCR CDR3 underwent first-round RT-PCR, the HTBI primer set was used. In TCRdb, the multiplex PCR reads were re-called with MiXCR into one record per CDR3 protein. In the table there are around 580,000 distinct CDR3 sequences, over 15% of which are singletons. The definition of stable Graves' hyperthyroidism was no ophthalmopathy progression within 18 months. Disease duration under 2 months; hyperthyroidism patients were aged 18 to 65. Patients showing uncontrolled infection, other autoimmune disease, pregnancy or lactation were ineligible. Diagnoses were established using clinical symptoms, serum thyroxine and TRAb, thyroid ultrasound and orbital computed tomography. This clonotype was counted many times.

The CDR3 has 14 residues. Germline loops: CDR1 SGHRS, CDR2 YFSETQ. Trimming left V 0 bases short and J 4 bases short, with 10 bases between. The sequence was collected from a woman aged 18-29 years with Graves' hyperthyroidism. The sequenced sample consisted of blood. V gene TRBV5-1 combines with J gene TRBJ1-1, with unresolved D. The CDR3 here is CASSLEARRTEAFF. The DNA for the CDR3 is TGCGCCAGCAGCTTGGAAGCAAGACGCACTGAAGCTTTCTTT.